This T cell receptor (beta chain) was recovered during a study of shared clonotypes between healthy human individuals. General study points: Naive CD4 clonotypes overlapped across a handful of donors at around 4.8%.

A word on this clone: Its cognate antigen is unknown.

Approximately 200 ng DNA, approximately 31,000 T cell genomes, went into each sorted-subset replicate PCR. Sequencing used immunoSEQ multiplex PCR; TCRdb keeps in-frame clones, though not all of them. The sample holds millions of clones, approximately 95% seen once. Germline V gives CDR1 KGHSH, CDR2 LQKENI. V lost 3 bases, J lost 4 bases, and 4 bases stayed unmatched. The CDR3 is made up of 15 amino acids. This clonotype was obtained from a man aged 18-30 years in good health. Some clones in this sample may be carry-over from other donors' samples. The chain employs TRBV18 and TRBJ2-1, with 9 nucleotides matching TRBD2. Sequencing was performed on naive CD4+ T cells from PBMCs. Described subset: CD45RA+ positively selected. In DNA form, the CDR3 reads TGTGCCAGCTCACCTGAACTAGCGGGTTACAATGAGCAGTTCTTC. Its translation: CASSPELAGYNEQFF.